A single T cell receptor (beta chain) is shown here with its context. This entry is derived from a study of cytomegalovirus exposure and HLA in healthy donors. Germline CDR1 GTSNPN, CDR2 SVGIG (reference sequence). The CDR3 loop spans 13 amino acids. Deletions cut 8 bases from V and 5 bases from J, with 18 bases between. With 60 Vbeta and 13 Jbeta primers, the PCR was carried out. Generated by immunoSEQ multiplex PCR, the TCRdb table keeps only in-frame clones and is missing some. The table has 85,000 to 100,000 clones, approximately 81% seen once. Material: PBMCs. The chain recombines TRBV30 with TRBJ2-5; a possible D gene is TRBD1 (5 bases). This clonotype was obtained from a male donor in good health and CMV-seropositive. CDR3 sequence: CAGAGALSETQYF. CDR3 in DNA: TGTGCCGGGGCTGGGGCCTTGTCGGAGACCCAGTACTTC.